This T cell receptor (beta chain) was observed in a study of blood T cell repertoires in COVID-19. Study details: Acute and convalescent COVID-19 specimens originated in the United States, Italy and Spain.

The CDR3 runs to 17 residues. With V trimmed by 2 bases and J by 11 bases, 14 bases remained unmatched. In germline, CDR1 is SEHNR, CDR2 FQNEAQ (reference sequence). Clones were read by immunoSEQ multiplex PCR, and TCRdb kept only the in-frame ones, dropping some. Of approximately 50,000 clones in the sample, over 75% were seen once. The sequence came from a human donor in a cohort sampled during active COVID-19. The chain has TRBV7-9 and TRBJ1-6; 8 bases are shared with TRBD1. The sequenced sample was peripheral blood. The CDR3 sequence is CASSLQGAPGWGAPLHF. In nucleotides, the CDR3 is TGTGCCAGCAGCTTACAGGGGGCGCCAGGTTGGGGGGCACCCCTCCACTTT.